These 27 T cell receptor beta chains came from one sample sequenced in a study of cytomegalovirus exposure and HLA in healthy donors (dated by TCRdb to the late 2010s). The library was built by means of the immunoSEQ multiplex PCR assay. The table comes from immuneACCESS by way of TCRdb, which keeps in-frame sequences with V and J called. Part of the clones is missing from these tables; in studies checked, under half for an unresolved V gene and the rest for unknown reasons. The sample table contains about 130,000 clones; only one count was recorded for about 94% of them. The top ten hold approximately 2% of the sample. The sequenced material came from PBMCs. The receptors come from a man younger than 30 in good health and CMV-seropositive.

V gene TRBV15 combines with J gene TRBJ1-5; D not resolved. Germline V gene lookup returns CDR1 LNHNV and CDR2 YYDKDF (reference sequence). V lost 0 bases, J lost 0 bases, and 9 bases lay in between. CDR3 length equals 16 residues. CDR3 amino acids: CATSRDNTVSNQPQHF. The CDR3 DNA sequence: TGTGCCACCAGCAGAGATAATACAGTTAGCAATCAGCCCCAGCATTTT.

A single count supports this clone. The chain couples TRBV6-5 to TRBJ2-1, with 10 bases aligning to TRBD1. CDR1 MNHEY and CDR2 SVGAGI come from the germline V gene. J lost 8 bases, V lost 11 bases, and 12 bases had no gene match. CDR3 length equals 14 residues. CDR3 sequence: CAGGPGQGIDEQFF. Here the CDR3 DNA reads TGTGCCGGGGGACCGGGACAGGGGATCGATGAGCAGTTCTTC.

The rearrangement joins TRBV10-3 to TRBJ2-5; 8 bases align to TRBD2. The germline gives CDR1 ENHRY, CDR2 SYGVKD. The CDR3 sequence is 14 residues long. The V segment lost 11 bases and the J segment 5 bases; nucleotides outside the gene matches: 13. The CDR3 nucleotides read TGTGCCGGGGCGCCGACTAGCGAGGTGGAGACCCAGTACTTC. Protein: CAGAPTSEVETQYF.

The chain joins TRBV9 to TRBJ2-1; D is uncertain. Germline V lookup: CDR1 SGDLS, CDR2 YYNGEE. This CDR3 is built from 14 residues. Trimming took 0 bases from V and 8 from J, leaving 12 bases between them. This CDR3 reads CASSVDEALDEQFF. CDR3 bases: TGTGCCAGCAGCGTAGATGAGGCCTTGGATGAGCAGTTCTTC.

The rearrangement links TRBV9 to TRBJ1-2, with TRBD1 identical over 7 bases. The CDR3 spans 13 residues. Germline V gene lookup returns CDR1 SGDLS and CDR2 YYNGEE. V dropped 0 bases and J dropped 9; count of bases not matched to a gene: 5. The CDR3 nucleotides are TGTGCCAGCAGCGTAGTTACAGGGGCCAGCTACACCTTC. This translates into CASSVVTGASYTF.

This chain uses TRBV7-9 with TRBJ2-2; D is ambiguous. Germline V CDR1 and CDR2: SEHNR, FQNEAQ (reference sequence). The V end was cut by 1 base, the J end by 6 bases, with 6 bases between. This CDR3 is built from 13 residues. The CDR3 region is CASSLVESGELFF. The DNA for the CDR3 is TGTGCCAGCAGCTTAGTCGAGTCCGGGGAGCTGTTTTTT.

The chain uses TRBV6-1 and TRBJ2-3, with D possibly matching TRBD2 (5 bases). The CDR3 length is 14 residues. Deletions cut 1 base from V and 6 bases from J, with 11 bases between. Germline CDR1 and CDR2: MNHNS and SASEGT. CDR3 sequence: CASSEGGNPDTQYF. CDR3 nucleotides: TGTGCCAGCAGTGAAGGAGGGAACCCCGATACGCAGTATTTT.

The sample holds a few counts of this clone. V and J are TRBV5-1 and TRBJ2-7; D is ambiguous. This CDR3 region has 14 residues. CDR1 is SGHRS and CDR2 is YFSETQ in the germline V gene. Trimming removed 3 bases at V and 3 bases at J, with 13 bases between. The chain's CDR3 is CASSSTSGNYEQYF. The CDR3 DNA is TGCGCCAGCAGCTCAACATCAGGAAACTACGAGCAGTACTTC.

This sequence joins TRBV5-8 and TRBJ1-1; D unclear. Per germline, CDR1 SGHTS and CDR2 YDEGEE. The CDR3 is made up of 14 amino acids. Trimming removed 0 bases from V and 1 base from J, with 7 bases in between. DNA for the CDR3: TGTGCCAGCAGCTTGGTGGAGGGGAACACTGAAGCTTTCTTT. This codes for CASSLVEGNTEAFF.

The chain couples TRBV29-1 to TRBJ1-2, with D perhaps TRBD1 (6 bases). The CDR3 contains 12 residues. Germline assignment: CDR1 SQVTM and CDR2 ANQGSEA. Deletions cut 6 bases from V and 8 bases from J, with 16 bases between. CDR3 sequence reads: CSVGHLRGGYTF. The CDR3 DNA reads as TGCAGCGTGGGACACCTGAGGGGCGGCTACACCTTC. Combining the CDR3 with reference TRBV29-1 and TRBJ1-2 gives the whole variable domain SAVISQKPSRDICQRGTSLTIQCQVDSQVTMMFWYRQQPGQSLTLIATANQGSEATYESGFVIDKFPISRPNLTFSTLTVSNMSPEDSSIYLCSVGHLRGGYTFGSGTRLTVV.

In this sample, this clone turned up once. The gene calls are TRBV7-9 and TRBJ1-2; tentative D call: TRBD1 (6 bases). The CDR3 consists of 12 residues. Looked up from germline, CDR1 is SEHNR and CDR2 is FQNEAQ (reference sequence). V was clipped by 4 bases and J by 8 bases, with 11 bases between them. The CDR3 reads CASSSGGQGYTF. The CDR3, as DNA: TGTGCCAGCAGCTCCGGGGGGCAGGGCTACACCTTC.

This clone appeared a single time. The V call is TRBV29-1, the J call TRBJ1-2; D may be TRBD1 (5 bases). The CDR3 is 18 amino acids. The V end lost 4 bases, the J end lost 0 bases, and 24 bases lay between the germline ends. The germline gives CDR1 SQVTM, CDR2 ANQGSEA. CDR3 residues: CSVVRAGDQPTSNYGYTF. The CDR3 nucleotides read TGCAGCGTTGTAAGGGCGGGGGACCAACCGACCTCTAACTATGGCTACACCTTC.

J is TRBJ1-1 and V is TRBV7-2; D may be TRBD1 (5 bases). CDR3 size: 16 residues. Trimming shortened V by 3 bases and J by 10 bases, and 24 bases separated the two germline ends. Germline V gives CDR1 SGHTA, CDR2 FQGNSA. The CDR3 loop is CASSFLGLVYAGGAFF. The CDR3 DNA is TGTGCCAGCAGCTTTTTAGGATTAGTGTACGCGGGGGGAGCTTTCTTT.

The V call is TRBV7-9, the J call TRBJ1-3, with 7 bases matching TRBD1. From germline, CDR1 is SEHNR and CDR2 FQNEAQ (reference sequence). J gave up 4 bases and V 1 base, and 10 bases lay outside the gene matches. This CDR3 contains 17 residues. The CDR3 region has the DNA TGTGCCAGCAGCTTAGGGGGGACAGCGGTCGAGGGAAACACCATATATTTT. This translates into CASSLGGTAVEGNTIYF. The complete variable domain, with remaining parts taken from reference TRBV7-9 and TRBJ1-3, reads DTGVSQNPRHKITKRGQNVTFRCDPISEHNRLYWYRQTLGQGPEFLTYFQNEAQLEKSRLLSDRFSAERPKGSFSTLEIQRTEQGDSAMYLCASSLGGTAVEGNTIYFGEGSWLTVV.

The V call is TRBV11-2, the J call TRBJ1-2, with TRBD1 identical over 9 bases. After removal of 5 bases from V and 6 bases from J, the junction contained 7 bases not matched to a gene. Germline V gene data show CDR1 as SGHAT and CDR2 as FQNNGV. There are 14 residues in the CDR3. The CDR3 protein is CASSQGGTGHGYTF. In nucleotides, the CDR3 is TGTGCCAGCAGCCAAGGCGGGACAGGGCATGGCTACACCTTC.

CDR3 in DNA: TGCGCCAGCAGCTCCTTCGGCGGGGATGGCTACACCTTC. Amino acid sequence: CASSSFGGDGYTF. The chain recombines TRBV5-1 with TRBJ1-2; no reliable D call. This CDR3 has 13 residues. The V gene lost 3 bases and the J gene lost 6 bases, with 12 bases spanning the gap. The V gene's germline CDR1 is SGHRS and CDR2 YFSETQ. Full variable domain (rest looked up from reference TRBV5-1 and TRBJ1-2): KAGVTQTPRYLIKTRGQQVTLSCSPISGHRSVSWYQQTPGQGLQFLFEYFSETQRNKGNFPGRFSGRQFSNSRSEMNVSTLELGDSALYLCASSSFGGDGYTFGSGTRLTVV.

The V and J genes are TRBV25-1 and TRBJ2-7; 7 bases align to TRBD2. The CDR3 runs 15 residues. V trimming: 3 bases; J trimming: 4 bases; junction bases outside the gene matches: 9. Germline values: CDR1 MGHDK, CDR2 SYGVNS. The CDR3 sequence: CASSDQWEGQYEQYF. CDR3 sequence (DNA): TGTGCCAGCAGTGATCAGTGGGAGGGCCAATACGAGCAGTACTTC.

This chain uses TRBV5-1 with TRBJ2-2; D gene ambiguous. The CDR3 totals 15 residues. Germline CDR1 reads SGHRS; CDR2 reads YFSETQ. V was trimmed by 0 bases and J by 1 base, leaving 7 bases between them. The CDR3 loop reads CASSLVTGNTGELFF. The CDR3 DNA reads TGCGCCAGCAGCTTGGTAACGGGGAACACCGGGGAGCTGTTTTTT.

The chain has TRBV11-2 and TRBJ2-1; tentatively, D is TRBD1 (5 bases). The germline gives CDR1 SGHAT, CDR2 FQNNGV. Trimming removed 4 bases from V and 0 bases from J, with 10 bases in between. CDR3 length equals 15 residues. CDR3 in DNA: TGTGCCAGCAGCTCTCGGACATTCTCCTACAATGAGCAGTTCTTC. Translating gives CASSSRTFSYNEQFF.

A single count supports this clone. This chain joins TRBV7-9 and TRBJ2-7; 7 positions agree with TRBD1. The trim removed 5 bases at V and 4 bases at J, leaving 11 bases unmatched. Germline V gives CDR1 SEHNR, CDR2 FQNEAQ (reference sequence). The CDR3 length is 15 residues. CDR3 region: CASSGPGTAPYEQYF. CDR3 nucleotide sequence: TGTGCCAGCAGCGGACCCGGGACAGCGCCTTACGAGCAGTACTTC.

The rearrangement joins TRBV5-4 to TRBJ1-1, with 8 bases that match TRBD1. This CDR3 is built from 15 residues. V was pared by 3 bases and J by 1 base, with 5 bases of the junction left unmatched. Germline CDR1 and CDR2: SGHNT and YYREEE (reference sequence). Written as DNA, the CDR3 is TGTGCCAGCAGCTGGAACGGACAGGGGAACACTGAAGCTTTCTTT. This codes for CASSWNGQGNTEAFF. Full variable domain (remainder filled in from reference TRBV5-4 and TRBJ1-1): ETGVTQSPTHLIKTRGQQVTLRCSSQSGHNTVSWYQQALGQGPQFIFQYYREEENGRGNFPPRFSGLQFPNYSSELNVNALELDDSALYLCASSWNGQGNTEAFFGQGTRLTVV.

The chain has TRBV2 and TRBJ2-5; D is ambiguous. There are 14 residues in the CDR3. Trimming removed 2 bases from V and 5 bases from J, with 12 bases in between. Germline V gene lookup returns CDR1 SNHLY and CDR2 FYNNEI. The CDR3 coding sequence is TGTGCCAGCAGTGAAATTAGGAGTGGCGAGACCCAGTACTTC. Protein product: CASSEIRSGETQYF.

The rearrangement uses TRBV28 and TRBJ1-5; TRBD1 aligns across 7 bases. Germline loops: CDR1 MDHEN, CDR2 SYDVKM. The length of the CDR3 is 14 residues. The junction had 6 bases not matched to a gene; V was cut back by 4 bases and J by 6 bases. The CDR3 loop is CASSSQGPGQPQHF. The CDR3 DNA follows: TGTGCCAGCAGTTCACAGGGGCCAGGTCAGCCCCAGCATTTT.

This clone was found a few times. V is TRBV7-9 and J is TRBJ2-7; possibly TRBD1 for D (5 bases). Per the germline V gene, CDR1 is SEHNR and CDR2 is FQNEAQ (reference sequence). The ends were cut back, 6 bases at V and 6 bases at J, with 9 bases in the middle. The CDR3 is 11 residues long. This CDR3 is CASSGHGEQYF. The CDR3 coding sequence is TGTGCCAGCAGTGGACACGGCGAGCAGTACTTC.

The chain couples TRBV13 to TRBJ2-7, with a weak D call TRBD1 (7 bases). The CDR3 totals 16 residues. Trimming removed 5 bases at V and 0 bases at J, with 17 bases between. CDR1 and CDR2 (germline): PRHDT, FYEKMQ (reference sequence). Written as DNA, the CDR3 is TGTGCCAGCAGCCAGGGGGTAGGAGGGGCCTCCTACGAGCAGTACTTC. It is translated as CASSQGVGGASYEQYF.

The chain links TRBV5-4 to TRBJ1-2, with 9 bases that match TRBD1. From germline, CDR1 is SGHNT and CDR2 YYREEE (reference sequence). V lost 3 bases and J lost 8; bases outside the gene matches: 20. The CDR3 is 18 residues long. CDR3 protein: CASSSPVSTGGAMRGYTF. In DNA form, the CDR3 reads TGTGCCAGCAGCTCCCCCGTATCAACAGGGGGCGCGATGAGGGGCTACACCTTC.

The chain carries TRBV5-6 and TRBJ1-2, with 10 bases identical to TRBD1. Germline V lookup: CDR1 SGHDT, CDR2 YYEEEE. The CDR3 is 14 residues long. Germline trimming cut 4 bases from V and 3 bases from J; bases unmatched to any gene: 3. The CDR3 region is CASSTGQGDYGYTF. In nucleotides, the CDR3 is TGTGCCAGCAGCACAGGACAGGGGGACTATGGCTACACCTTC.